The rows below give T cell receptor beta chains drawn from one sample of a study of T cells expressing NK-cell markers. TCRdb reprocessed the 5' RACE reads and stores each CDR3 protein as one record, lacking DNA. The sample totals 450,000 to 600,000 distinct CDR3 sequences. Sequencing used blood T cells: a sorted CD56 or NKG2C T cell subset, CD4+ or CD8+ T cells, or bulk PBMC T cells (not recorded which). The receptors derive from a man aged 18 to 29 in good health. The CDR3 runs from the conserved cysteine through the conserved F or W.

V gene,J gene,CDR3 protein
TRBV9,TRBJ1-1,CASAGQLNTEAFF
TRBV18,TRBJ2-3,CASSPPDRGLTDTQYF
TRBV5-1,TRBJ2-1,CASSRDPGVSYNEQFF
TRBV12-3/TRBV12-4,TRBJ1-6,CASSVQGANSPLHF
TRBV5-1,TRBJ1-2,CASGLGGDYGYTF
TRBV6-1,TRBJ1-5,CASSPGQYSNQPQHF
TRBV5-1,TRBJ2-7,CASSFQTSGSNVYEQYF
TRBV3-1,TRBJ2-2,CASSQEAFGGANTGELFF
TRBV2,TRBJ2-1,CASSENSNRFNSYNEQFF
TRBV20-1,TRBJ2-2,CSVPQGTSGELFF
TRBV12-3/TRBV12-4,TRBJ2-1,CASTSTDRSYNEQFF
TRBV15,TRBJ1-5,CATSRGGSNQPQHF
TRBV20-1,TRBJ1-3,CSALDRSSGNTIYF
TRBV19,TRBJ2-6,CASSNPRVSGANVLTF
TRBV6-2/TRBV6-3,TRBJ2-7,CASRGGVYEQYF
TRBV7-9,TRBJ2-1,CASSSVDSYNEQFF
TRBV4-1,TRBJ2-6,CASSQVLNNRGTLSGANVLTF
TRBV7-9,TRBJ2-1,CASSSRVYNEQFF
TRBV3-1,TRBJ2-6,CASSRQLGQGSGANVLTF
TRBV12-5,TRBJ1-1,CASGFWGNTEAFF
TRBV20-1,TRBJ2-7,CSAAIGTSGAYEQYF
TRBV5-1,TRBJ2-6,CASSGQALGANVLTF
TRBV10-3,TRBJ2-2,CASSGTSGRNTGELFF
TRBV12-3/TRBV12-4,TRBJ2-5,CASSPTLASQETQYF
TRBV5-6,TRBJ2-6,CASSPGRRLSGANVLTF
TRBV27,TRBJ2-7,CASSEGVSQAYEQYF
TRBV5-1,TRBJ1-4,CASSLISGQGGEKLFF
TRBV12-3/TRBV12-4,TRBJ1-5,CASSFAGRDSNQPQHF
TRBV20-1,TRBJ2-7,CSAQVGGSYEQYF
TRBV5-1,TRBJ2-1,CASSGRAGPAFSYNEQFF
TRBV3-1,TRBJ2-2,CASSHFLRVGITGELFF
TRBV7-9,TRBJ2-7,CASVLGSREQYF
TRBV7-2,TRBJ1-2,CASSLPGESRYGYTF
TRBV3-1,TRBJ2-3,CASSQVAAGTGLADTQYF
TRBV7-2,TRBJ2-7,CASSPDGSWAYEQYF
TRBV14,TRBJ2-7,CASSSRNDRLKYEQYF
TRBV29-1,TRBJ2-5,CSVSQGLALIGETQYF
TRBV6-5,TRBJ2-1,CASSRSPPRSYNEQFF
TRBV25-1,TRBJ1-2,CASSQRTTGYTF
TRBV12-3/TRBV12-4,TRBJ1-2,CASSPTTGGYTF
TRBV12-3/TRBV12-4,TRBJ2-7,CASTSLWREGPHEQYF
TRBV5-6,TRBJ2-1,CASSSPWGANNEQFF
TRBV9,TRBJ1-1,CASSVDSGHTNTEAFF
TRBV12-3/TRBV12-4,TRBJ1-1,CASSLQENTEAFF
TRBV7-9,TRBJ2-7,CASSLSGSHYEQYF
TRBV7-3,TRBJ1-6,CASSQTGTVNSPLHF
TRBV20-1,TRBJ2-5,CSTMAGFKETQYF
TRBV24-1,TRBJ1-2,CATRDSTYGYTF
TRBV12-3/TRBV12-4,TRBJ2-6,CASSPEQGDVLTF